This T cell receptor beta chain was observed in a study of shared clonotypes between healthy human individuals. This clone has a handful of counts. Measured with immunoSEQ multiplex PCR; TCRdb has only the in-frame clones, and not every one. The sample contains approximately 530,000 clones, about 96% of which appear only once. V lost 0 bases, J lost 7 bases, and 4 bases stayed unmatched. The CDR3 length is 16 residues. The V gene's germline CDR1 is SGHRS and CDR2 YFSETQ. Sequenced sample: naive CD4+ T cells sorted from blood. Subset specified: CD45RA+ positively selected. This clonotype was sampled from a woman aged 25 to 39 in good health. V is TRBV5-1 and J is TRBJ1-4; 12 positions agree with TRBD1. The CDR3 protein is CASSLGDRGRGEKLFF. The CDR3 DNA reads as TGCGCCAGCAGCTTGGGGGACAGGGGGCGCGGTGAAAAACTGTTTTTT. The entire variable domain, with the rest obtained from reference TRBV5-1 and TRBJ1-4, is as follows: KAGVTQTPRYLIKTRGQQVTLSCSPISGHRSVSWYQQTPGQGLQFLFEYFSETQRNKGNFPGRFSGRQFSNSRSEMNVSTLELGDSALYLCASSLGDRGRGEKLFFGSGTQLSVL.